This T cell receptor (beta chain) was sequenced during a study of patients and donors after allogeneic stem cell transplantation. In TCRdb, the RT-PCR reads were re-called with MiXCR into one record per CDR3 protein. This sample has more than 850,000 distinct CDR3 sequences; approximately 18% occur once, and the top ten carry 6%. Germline V gives CDR1 LNHDA, CDR2 SQIVND (reference sequence). V was cut by 1 base and J by 1 base, with 7 bases left in between. This CDR3 has 14 residues. This clonotype has just a few counts. The gene calls are TRBV19 and TRBJ1-1; a possible D gene is TRBD1 (6 bases). Input material: blood, either unsorted or a sorted T cell fraction (not recorded which). This clonotype was obtained from a human donor who was either an allogeneic HSCT recipient or a stem cell or donor lymphocyte infusion donor (not recorded which). It is not recorded whose cells these are; they may come from a transplant donor. Written as DNA, the CDR3 is TGTGCCAGTAGTATAGCGGGACAGAACACTGAAGCTTTCTTT. Translating it yields CASSIAGQNTEAFF.